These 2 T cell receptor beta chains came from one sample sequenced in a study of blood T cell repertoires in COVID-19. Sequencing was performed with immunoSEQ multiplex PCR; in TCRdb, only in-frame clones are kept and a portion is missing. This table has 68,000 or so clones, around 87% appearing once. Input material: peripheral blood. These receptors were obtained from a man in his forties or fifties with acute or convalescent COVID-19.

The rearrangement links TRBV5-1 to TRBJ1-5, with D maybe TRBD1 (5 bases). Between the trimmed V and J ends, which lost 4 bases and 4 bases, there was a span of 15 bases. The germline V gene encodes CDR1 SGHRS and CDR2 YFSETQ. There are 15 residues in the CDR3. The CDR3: CASSRIPGRNQPQHF. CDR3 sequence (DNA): TGCGCCAGCAGCCGAATTCCAGGGCGGAATCAGCCCCAGCATTTT.

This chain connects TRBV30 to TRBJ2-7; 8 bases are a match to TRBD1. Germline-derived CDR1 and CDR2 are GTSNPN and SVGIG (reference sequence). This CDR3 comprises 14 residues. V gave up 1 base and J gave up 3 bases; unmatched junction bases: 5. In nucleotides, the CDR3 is TGTGCCTGGAGTGCAGGGACAGGTGACTACGAGCAGTACTTC. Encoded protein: CAWSAGTGDYEQYF.